These T cell receptor beta chains were read from a single sample in a study of blood T cell repertoires in COVID-19. Produced via immunoSEQ multiplex PCR; TCRdb's table is partial and in-frame only. The sample yields about 250,000 clones, 70% to 90% seen once. The source material was PBMCs or T cells enriched from blood (not recorded which). These receptors originate from a man aged 18 to 30 who had recovered from COVID-19. Both conserved end residues are part of each CDR3. A D gene is named only where the DNA matches it firmly. Clone size is not always given. Where it is, it says once, few, many or a class for expanded clones.

V gene	D gene	clone size	J gene	CDR3 protein	CDR3 DNA
TRBV5-1	-	once	TRBJ1-4	CASSLSNTANEKLFF	TGCGCCAGCAGCTTGTCCAATACAGCTAATGAAAAACTGTTTTTT
TRBV6-5	-	-	TRBJ1-2	CASSPTGNYGYTF	TGTGCCAGCAGTCCTACAGGGAACTATGGCTACACCTTC
TRBV2	-	once	TRBJ2-1	CAGGWAGRNEQFF	TGTGCCGGGGGATGGGCGGGGCGCAATGAGCAGTTCTTC
TRBV4-2	TRBD2	few	TRBJ2-1	CASSPGLAVNNEQFF	TGTGCCAGCAGCCCTGGACTAGCGGTAAACAATGAGCAGTTCTTC
TRBV2	TRBD1	-	TRBJ1-2	CASSETGGSYGYTF	TGTGCCAGCAGTGAAACAGGGGGAAGCTATGGCTACACCTTC
TRBV7-9	-	-	TRBJ1-1	CASSPSGLEAFF	TGTGCCAGCAGCCCCAGTGGGCTGGAAGCTTTCTTT
TRBV5-1	TRBD1	-	TRBJ2-6	CASSSTTGLMANVLTF	TGCGCCAGCAGCTCGACGACAGGGTTGATGGCCAACGTCCTGACTTTC
TRBV12-5	-	-	TRBJ1-1	CASGLGGTEAFF	TGTGCTAGTGGTCTTGGAGGAACTGAAGCTTTCTTT
TRBV28	-	once	TRBJ2-7	CASKYNSYEQYF	TGTGCCAGCAAATATAACTCCTACGAGCAGTACTTC
TRBV5-4	-	-	TRBJ1-1	CASSFQEGGTFF	TGTGCCAGCAGCTTCCAAGAAGGGGGTACTTTCTTT
TRBV28	-	few	TRBJ1-2	CASSSARGSYGYTF	TGTGCCAGCAGCTCTGCCAGGGGAAGCTATGGCTACACCTTC
TRBV28	TRBD2	-	TRBJ2-3	CASSILAGRADTQYF	TGTGCCAGCAGCATACTAGCGGGAAGGGCAGATACGCAGTATTTT
TRBV19	-	-	TRBJ2-7	CASSRIQGYEQYF	TGTGCCAGTAGTAGGATACAGGGTTACGAGCAGTACTTC
TRBV6-5	TRBD1	-	TRBJ2-7	CASSPHDRGEQYF	TGTGCCAGCAGCCCCCATGACAGGGGCGAGCAGTACTTC
TRBV5-4	-	-	TRBJ1-1	CASTDRGNTEAFF	TGTGCCAGCACGGACAGAGGGAACACTGAAGCTTTCTTT
TRBV5-4	-	-	TRBJ2-6	CASSSESGANVLTF	TGTGCCAGCTCGTCCGAGAGTGGGGCCAACGTCCTGACTTTC
TRBV3-1/TRBV3-2	-	-	TRBJ1-5	CASSRIGSQPQHF	TGTGCCAGCAGCCGTATAGGGAGTCAGCCCCAGCATTTT
TRBV2	-	-	TRBJ1-5	CASSAEDFYSNQPQHF	TGTGCCAGCAGTGCTGAGGACTTCTATAGCAATCAGCCCCAGCATTTT
TRBV7-9	-	-	TRBJ1-1	CASSPTRGGALNTEAFF	TGTGCCAGCAGCCCAACCCGGGGGGGGGCCCTGAACACTGAAGCTTTCTTT
TRBV21-1	-	-	TRBJ2-2	CASSYGGRASGELFF	TGTGCCAGCAGTTATGGCGGGAGGGCTTCTGGGGAGCTGTTTTTT
TRBV30	-	-	TRBJ2-3	CAWRRGQRFTDTQYF	TGTGCCTGGAGGCGTGGACAGCGCTTCACAGATACGCAGTATTTT
TRBV28	TRBD2	-	TRBJ2-1	CASSFLTSGIYNEQFF	TGTGCCAGCAGTTTCTTGACTAGCGGGATCTACAATGAGCAGTTCTTC
TRBV29-1	TRBD2	-	TRBJ2-7	CSVRAGDYEQYF	TGCAGCGTCCGAGCGGGGGACTACGAGCAGTACTTC
TRBV25-1	-	-	TRBJ1-3	CASSDSTSGNTIYF	TGTGCCAGCAGTGACTCGACATCTGGAAACACCATATATTTT
TRBV19	-	-	TRBJ2-1	CASSIGLASYNEQFF	TGTGCCAGTAGTATAGGACTTGCCTCCTACAATGAGCAGTTCTTC
TRBV5-5	TRBD1	-	TRBJ1-3	CASSYGAGGSGNTIYF	TGTGCCAGCAGCTACGGAGCAGGGGGCTCTGGAAACACCATATATTTT
TRBV18	TRBD1	-	TRBJ1-2	CASSPIRTGPSDGYTF	TGTGCCAGCTCACCTATCAGGACAGGGCCGAGTGATGGCTACACCTTC
TRBV4-2	-	-	TRBJ1-1	CASSQEYQGNEAFF	TGTGCCAGCAGCCAAGAATATCAGGGGAATGAAGCTTTCTTT
TRBV19	-	-	TRBJ1-2	CASSIQGSILNYGYTF	TGTGCCAGTAGTATTCAGGGGTCCATACTTAACTATGGCTACACCTTC
TRBV4-1	-	-	TRBJ2-6	CASSQVGRSGANVLTF	TGCGCCAGCAGCCAAGTAGGCAGGTCCGGGGCCAACGTCCTGACTTTC
TRBV30	-	-	TRBJ1-3	CAWSSGSGNTIYF	TGTGCCTGGAGTTCAGGGTCTGGAAACACCATATATTTT
TRBV10-2	TRBD2	few	TRBJ2-1	CASTRAGEHYNEQFF	TGCGCCAGCACTAGGGCGGGAGAACACTACAATGAGCAGTTCTTC
TRBV7-2	TRBD1	-	TRBJ1-2	CASSLGDRGTF	TGTGCCAGCAGCTTAGGCGACAGGGGCACCTTC
TRBV12-3/TRBV12-4	-	-	TRBJ2-7	CASSFGYEQYF	TGTGCCAGCAGCTTCGGCTACGAGCAGTACTTC
TRBV7-9	TRBD1	-	TRBJ1-2	CASGSNAGQDIYGYTF	TGTGCCAGCGGGTCAAATGCGGGACAGGACATTTATGGCTACACCTTC
TRBV10-2	-	-	TRBJ2-2	CASKMTDMGWTGELFF	TGCGCCAGCAAAATGACAGATATGGGCTGGACCGGGGAGCTGTTTTTT
TRBV7-3	TRBD2	-	TRBJ2-1	CASSLGTSGRIFNEQFF	TGTGCCAGCAGCCTGGGGACTAGCGGGAGGATATTCAATGAGCAGTTCTTC
TRBV13	TRBD1	-	TRBJ1-2	CASSPGTGSTYGYTF	TGTGCCAGCAGCCCCGGGACAGGGTCTACCTATGGCTACACCTTC
TRBV14	TRBD1	-	TRBJ1-4	CASSQGQGLEKLFF	TGTGCCAGCAGCCAGGGACAGGGGTTGGAGAAACTGTTTTTT
TRBV5-5	TRBD1	-	TRBJ1-4	CASSSTGFLSEKLFF	TGTGCCAGCAGCTCGACAGGGTTCCTCAGCGAAAAACTGTTTTTT
TRBV23-1	TRBD2	once	TRBJ2-5	CASSQSTSGGQETQYF	TGCGCCAGCAGTCAATCCACTAGCGGGGGACAAGAGACCCAGTACTTC
TRBV5-1	-	-	TRBJ2-1	CASSVGLVGPNEQFF	TGCGCCAGCAGCGTTGGCCTCGTGGGGCCGAATGAGCAGTTCTTC
TRBV5-1	-	-	TRBJ1-4	CASSGGTRLFF	TGCGCCAGCAGCGGGGGGACTAGACTGTTTTTT
TRBV18	-	-	TRBJ2-7	CASSPGASEQYF	TGTGCCAGCTCACCAGGGGCCTCCGAGCAGTACTTC
TRBV20-1	-	-	TRBJ1-1	CSASRDTEAFF	TGCAGTGCTAGCAGGGACACTGAAGCTTTCTTT
TRBV4-2	TRBD2	-	TRBJ2-3	CASSPRGSGTSGSTDTQYF	TGTGCCAGCAGCCCTCGGGGGTCTGGGACTAGCGGTAGCACAGATACGCAGTATTTT
TRBV11-3	TRBD2	-	TRBJ2-1	CASSLGPPSGSNEQFF	TGTGCCAGCAGCTTGGGACCTCCTAGCGGGAGTAATGAGCAGTTCTTC
TRBV2	-	-	TRBJ1-2	CASNVGVGGYGYTF	TGTGCCAGCAATGTAGGGGTCGGCGGCTATGGCTACACCTTC
TRBV7-6	TRBD2	-	TRBJ2-7	CASSPQAGGPYEQYF	TGTGCCAGCAGCCCACAAGCGGGAGGCCCCTACGAGCAGTACTTC
TRBV19	TRBD1	once	TRBJ1-5	CASSMLRGQGNQPQHF	TGTGCCAGTAGTATGTTGAGGGGGCAGGGCAATCAGCCCCAGCATTTT
TRBV14	-	-	TRBJ1-2	CASSQGLDYGYTF	TGTGCCAGCAGCCAGGGCCTTGACTATGGCTACACCTTC
TRBV21-1	-	-	TRBJ1-5	CASSTTGNNNQPQHF	TGTGCCAGCAGCACGACAGGGAATAATAATCAGCCCCAGCATTTT
TRBV19	-	-	TRBJ1-3	CASSRLESGNTIYF	TGTGCCAGTAGCAGGCTTGAATCTGGAAACACCATATATTTT
TRBV6-5	TRBD2	-	TRBJ2-7	CASSYSIAGASYEQYF	TGTGCCAGCAGTTACTCGATAGCGGGAGCCTCCTACGAGCAGTACTTC